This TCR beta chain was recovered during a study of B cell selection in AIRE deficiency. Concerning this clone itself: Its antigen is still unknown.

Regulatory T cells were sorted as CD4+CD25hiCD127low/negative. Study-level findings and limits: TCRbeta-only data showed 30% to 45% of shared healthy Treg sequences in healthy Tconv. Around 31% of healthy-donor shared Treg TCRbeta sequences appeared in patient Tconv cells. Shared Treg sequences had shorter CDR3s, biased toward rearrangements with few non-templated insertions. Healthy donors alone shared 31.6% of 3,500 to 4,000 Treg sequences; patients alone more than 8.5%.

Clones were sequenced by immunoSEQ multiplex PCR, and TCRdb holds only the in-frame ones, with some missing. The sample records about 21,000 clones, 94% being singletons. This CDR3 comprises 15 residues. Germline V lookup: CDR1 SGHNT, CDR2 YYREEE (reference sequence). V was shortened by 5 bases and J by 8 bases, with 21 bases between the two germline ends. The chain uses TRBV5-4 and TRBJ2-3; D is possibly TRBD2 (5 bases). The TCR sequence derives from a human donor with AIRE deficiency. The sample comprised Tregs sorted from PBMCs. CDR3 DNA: TGTGCCAGCAGGGAGGACGCACAAGGAGCTGCTACGCAGTATTTT. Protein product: CASREDAQGAATQYF. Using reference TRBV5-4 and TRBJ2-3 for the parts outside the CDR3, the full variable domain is ETGVTQSPTHLIKTRGQQVTLRCSSQSGHNTVSWYQQALGQGPQFIFQYYREEENGRGNFPPRFSGLQFPNYSSELNVNALELDDSALYLCASREDAQGAATQYFGPGTRLTVL.